The 20 T cell receptor beta chains below were found in one sample sequenced in a study of shared clonotypes between healthy human individuals. Sequenced by immunoSEQ multiplex PCR; TCRdb stores in-frame clones only, minus some. The table includes some 2,000,000 clones, about 95% detected once. The sample consisted of naive CD4+ T cells sorted from blood. The subset denotes: CD45RA+ positively selected. All receptors come from a man between 18 and 29 years old in good health.

The chain has TRBV5-1 and TRBJ2-5; 8 nucleotides align to TRBD1. Losses at the gene ends were 7 bases for V and 1 base for J; bases not matched to a gene: 3. The CDR3 runs to 13 residues. Germline V gene sequence: CDR1 SGHRS, CDR2 YFSETQ. The DNA of the CDR3 is TGCGCCAGCCGGACAGGGCCCCAAGAGACCCAGTACTTC. Protein product: CASRTGPQETQYF.

The rearrangement links TRBV7-6 to TRBJ2-7; D perhaps matches TRBD1 (5 bases). The V gene's germline CDR1 is SGHVS and CDR2 FNYEAQ. The germline V and J ends were trimmed by 1 base and 1 base, with 11 bases remaining between them. This CDR3 has 15 residues. The CDR3 reads CASSLEQGISYEQYF. The CDR3 DNA is TGTGCCAGCAGCTTAGAGCAGGGTATTTCCTACGAGCAGTACTTC. Combining the CDR3 with reference TRBV7-6 and TRBJ2-7 gives the whole variable domain GAGVSQSPRYKVTKRGQDVALRCDPISGHVSLYWYRQALGQGPEFLTYFNYEAQQDKSGLPNDRFSAERPEGSISTLTIQRTEQRDSAMYRCASSLEQGISYEQYFGPGTRLTVT.

The CDR3 DNA sequence: TGTGCCATCAGGGACAGTCAATTAGGCAATGAGCAGTTCTTC. It is translated as CAIRDSQLGNEQFF. The chain joins TRBV10-3 to TRBJ2-1; tentative D call: TRBD1 (6 bases). The germline V gene encodes CDR1 ENHRY and CDR2 SYGVKD. V was pared by 6 bases and J by 6 bases, with 15 bases between. CDR3 length: 14 residues.

The V call is TRBV18, the J call TRBJ1-1; 9 nucleotides align to TRBD1. Germline CDR1 reads KGHSH; CDR2 reads LQKENI. J gave up 2 bases and V 6 bases, and 10 bases lay outside the gene matches. The CDR3 spans 16 residues. The chain's CDR3 is CASSEGQGRVNTEAFF. The CDR3 nucleotides are TGTGCCAGCTCGGAGGGACAGGGCAGGGTAAACACTGAAGCTTTCTTT.

This clone was observed once. The rearrangement uses TRBV28 and TRBJ1-6; no definite D call. This CDR3 contains 14 residues. Germline lookup yields CDR1 MDHEN and CDR2 SYDVKM. Trimming took off 8 bases at V and 7 bases at J, with 15 bases between the two ends. The CDR3 DNA reads as TGTGCCAGCCTCGACGGACGGACCAATTCACCCCTCCACTTT. Protein: CASLDGRTNSPLHF.

This chain connects TRBV6-6 to TRBJ2-1; 12 bases line up with TRBD2. CDR1 MNHNY and CDR2 SVGAGI come from the germline V gene (reference sequence). There are 14 residues in the CDR3. V lost 6 bases to trimming and J lost 7 bases; unmatched junction nucleotides: 4. The CDR3 coding sequence is TGTGCCAGCAGCTCGACTAGCGGGGGTAATGAGCAGTTCTTC. Translated: CASSSTSGGNEQFF.

The V and J genes are TRBV7-3 and TRBJ2-5, with D possibly being TRBD2 (5 bases). V was clipped by 5 bases and J by 7 bases, with 17 bases between them. Germline loops: CDR1 SGHTA, CDR2 FQGTGA. The CDR3 has 14 amino acids. CDR3 DNA: TGTGCCAGCAGCCCAGAGCCCTCTGGGAGGACCCAGTACTTC. Translating it yields CASSPEPSGRTQYF.

The chain joins TRBV6-1 to TRBJ1-4, with TRBD1 matching 7 bases. V shed 6 bases and J 4 bases; nucleotides not matched to a gene: 5. The CDR3 consists of 14 residues. Germline values: CDR1 MNHNS, CDR2 SASEGT. CDR3 sequence: CASRTGIGNEKLFF. DNA of the CDR3: TGTGCCAGCAGGACAGGGATCGGTAATGAAAAACTGTTTTTT.

The chain employs TRBV28 and TRBJ2-7; 8 bases map to TRBD1. CDR3 size: 14 residues. Trimming removed 3 bases from V and 5 bases from J; junction bases left unmatched: 6. Germline CDR1 reads MDHEN; CDR2 reads SYDVKM. CDR3 nucleotides: TGTGCCAGCAGTTTTCTGGACAGGGACCACGAGCAGTACTTC. This translates into CASSFLDRDHEQYF.

About this clone itself: Other DNA sequences in this sample translate to the same CDR3. The chain employs TRBV18 and TRBJ2-3, with D possibly TRBD1 on 5 matching bases. Trimming shortened V by 3 bases and J by 0 bases, and 10 bases separated the two germline ends. CDR3 size: 15 residues. Germline V gene data show CDR1 as KGHSH and CDR2 as LQKENI. The CDR3 DNA reads as TGTGCCAGCTCACCGAGACAGTCTAGCACAGATACGCAGTATTTT. Translating gives CASSPRQSSTDTQYF.

The chain joins TRBV4-3 to TRBJ2-2; D might be TRBD1 or TRBD2, each matching 6 bases. Germline CDR1 and CDR2: LGHNA and YSLEER. With 1 base removed from V and 5 bases from J, the gap between germline ends came to 14 bases. The CDR3 is 16 amino acids. DNA for the CDR3: TGCGCCAGCAGCCAAGGATGGGGGGCGGGAACCGGGGAGCTGTTTTTT. As protein: CASSQGWGAGTGELFF.

Details on this clone: A much larger clone is a single base away; this may be a read error. Other DNA sequences in this specimen translate into the identical CDR3. This chain links TRBV30 with TRBJ2-7; no clear D. The CDR3 runs to 15 residues. CDR1 is GTSNPN and CDR2 is SVGIG in the germline V gene (reference sequence). V lost 0 bases to trimming and J lost 6 bases, with 18 bases between them. This CDR3 is CAWSVHGGSSSEQYF. CDR3 coding DNA: TGTGCCTGGAGTGTACATGGCGGAAGTAGTAGCGAGCAGTACTTC.

This sequence joins TRBV5-6 and TRBJ2-5; D is unclear. Trimming removed 2 bases from V and 5 bases from J, with 10 bases in between. Germline CDR1 reads SGHDT; CDR2 reads YYEEEE. The CDR3 runs to 13 residues. The CDR3 DNA reads as TGTGCCAGCAGCTTCGGCCGGTCGGAGACCCAGTACTTC. This gives the protein CASSFGRSETQYF.

V is TRBV7-9 and J is TRBJ1-5; 7 positions agree with TRBD1. The CDR3 loop spans 14 amino acids. Germline V gene data show CDR1 as SEHNR and CDR2 as FQNEAQ (reference sequence). V gave up 5 bases and J gave up 6 bases; unmatched junction bases: 7. The DNA for the CDR3 is TGTGCCAGCAGCACGACAGGGAGCGGTCAGCCCCAGCATTTT. It codes for CASSTTGSGQPQHF.

V is TRBV5-1 and J is TRBJ2-7; 8 bases are shared with TRBD2. Germline CDR1 SGHRS, CDR2 YFSETQ. J lost 1 base, V lost 0 bases, and 3 bases had no gene match. The CDR3 is 15 amino acids. Here the CDR3 DNA reads TGCGCCAGCAGCTTGGAAGCGGGAGAATCCTACGAGCAGTACTTC. Protein product: CASSLEAGESYEQYF.

This chain connects TRBV10-3 to TRBJ2-5; a weak D match, TRBD1 (5 bases). V shed 4 bases and J shed 4 bases, with 10 bases lying between them. In germline, CDR1 is ENHRY, CDR2 SYGVKD. The CDR3 sequence is 13 residues long. The CDR3 DNA reads TGTGCCATCAGTGGTTCAGGGCGAGAGACCCAGTACTTC. Its protein is CAISGSGRETQYF.

The rearrangement uses TRBV6-1 and TRBJ1-3; D is ambiguous. V was shortened by 7 bases and J by 0 bases, with 13 bases between the two germline ends. The germline V gene encodes CDR1 MNHNS and CDR2 SASEGT. The CDR3 contains 15 residues. The chain's CDR3 is CASTVIGNSGNTIYF. CDR3 nucleotides: TGTGCCAGCACCGTGATTGGGAACTCTGGAAACACCATATATTTT.

The chain carries TRBV9 and TRBJ2-5, with D hard to call. V lost 3 bases and J lost 4, with 10 bases in between. CDR3 size: 13 residues. Germline CDR1 and CDR2: SGDLS and YYNGEE. CDR3 in amino acids: CASSDSQVETQYF. CDR3 coding DNA: TGTGCCAGCAGCGATTCGCAGGTAGAGACCCAGTACTTC. The full variable domain, its missing parts supplied by reference TRBV9 and TRBJ2-5, is DSGVTQTPKHLITATGQRVTLRCSPRSGDLSVYWYQQSLDQGLQFLIQYYNGEERAKGNILERFSAQQFPDLHSELNLSSLELGDSALYFCASSDSQVETQYFGPGTRLLVL.

This chain links TRBV30 with TRBJ2-7; D may be TRBD2 (5 bases). Germline CDR1 reads GTSNPN; CDR2 reads SVGIG (reference sequence). The CDR3 contains 14 residues. The V end was cut by 0 bases, the J end by 5 bases, with 14 bases between. CDR3 region: CAWSVSGISDEQYF. Here the CDR3 DNA reads TGTGCCTGGAGTGTATCGGGGATTTCGGACGAGCAGTACTTC.

The chain carries TRBV30 and TRBJ2-1; 8 nucleotides line up with TRBD2. CDR1 is GTSNPN and CDR2 is SVGIG in the germline V gene (reference sequence). The trim removed 1 base at V and 7 bases at J, leaving 9 bases unmatched. CDR3 length: 15 amino acids. CDR3 in amino acids: CAWSGPGGPNNEQFF. The CDR3 DNA sequence: TGTGCCTGGAGTGGTCCGGGGGGGCCTAATAATGAGCAGTTCTTC.